This record looks at one T cell receptor (beta chain) sequence and its context. TCRdb re-called the 5' RACE reads with MiXCR, one entry per CDR3 protein. The table has approximately 490,000 distinct CDR3 sequences, around 21% seen once. This record comes from a study of T-cell memory formation after mild COVID-19. Trimming removed 4 bases from V and 2 bases from J, with 10 bases in between. CDR3 length: 13 amino acids. CDR1 is SGHKS and CDR2 is YYEKEE in the germline V gene (reference sequence). The specimen sequenced was PBMCs or a T cell subset sorted from them (not recorded which). The chain combines TRBV5-5 with TRBJ2-7; D gene ambiguous. The TCR comes from an adult woman who had mild COVID-19 (a few samples of this study predate the infection). Cell type and time point are not known. CDR3 DNA sequence: TGTGCCAGCAGCCGGGTTGGGGCCTACGAGCAGTACTTC. Translation gives CASSRVGAYEQYF.